The clone carrying this T cell receptor (beta chain) was recorded many times. CDR3 length equals 14 residues. CDR1 and CDR2 from the germline V gene are SGHTA and FQGTGA. V lost 2 bases and J 2 bases, leaving 10 bases between the germline ends. These data come from a study of human T cells and chemical hapten exposure. It was unfractionated whole blood from which total RNA was extracted. TCRdb recomputed calls from the 5' RACE reads with MiXCR, one row per CDR3 protein. The table records some 150,000 distinct CDR3 sequences, over 3.5% of them present only once. The source of this sequence is a female donor in good health. The V call is TRBV7-3, the J call TRBJ2-7, with unresolved D. This CDR3 is CASSLYAGPYEQYF. CDR3 nucleotides: TGTGCCAGCAGCTTATACGCAGGACCCTACGAGCAGTACTTC.